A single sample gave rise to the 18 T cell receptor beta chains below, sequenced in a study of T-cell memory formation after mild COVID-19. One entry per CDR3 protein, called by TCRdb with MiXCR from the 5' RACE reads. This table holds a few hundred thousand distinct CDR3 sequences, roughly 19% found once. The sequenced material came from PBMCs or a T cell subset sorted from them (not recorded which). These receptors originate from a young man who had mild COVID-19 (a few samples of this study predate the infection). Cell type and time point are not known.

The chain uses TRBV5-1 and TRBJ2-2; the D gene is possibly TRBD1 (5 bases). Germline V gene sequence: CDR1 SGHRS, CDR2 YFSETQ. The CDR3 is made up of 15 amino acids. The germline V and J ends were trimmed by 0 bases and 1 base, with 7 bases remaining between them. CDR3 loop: CASSLVTGNTGELFF. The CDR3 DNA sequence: TGCGCCAGCAGCTTGGTAACAGGGAACACCGGGGAGCTGTTTTTT.

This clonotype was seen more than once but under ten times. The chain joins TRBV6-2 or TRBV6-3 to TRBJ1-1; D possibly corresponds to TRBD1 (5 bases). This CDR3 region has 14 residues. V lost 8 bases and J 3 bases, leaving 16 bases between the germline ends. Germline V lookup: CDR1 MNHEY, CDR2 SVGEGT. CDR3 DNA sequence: TGTGCCAGCGACGGTAGTCCGGGGGACACTGAAGCTTTCTTT. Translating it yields CASDGSPGDTEAFF.

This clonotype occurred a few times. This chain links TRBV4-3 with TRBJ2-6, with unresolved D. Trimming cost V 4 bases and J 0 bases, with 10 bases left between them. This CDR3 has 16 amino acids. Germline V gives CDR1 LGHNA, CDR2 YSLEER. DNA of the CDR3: TGCGCCAGCAGCCCTGGACGCGGCTCTGGGGCCAACGTCCTGACTTTC. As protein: CASSPGRGSGANVLTF.

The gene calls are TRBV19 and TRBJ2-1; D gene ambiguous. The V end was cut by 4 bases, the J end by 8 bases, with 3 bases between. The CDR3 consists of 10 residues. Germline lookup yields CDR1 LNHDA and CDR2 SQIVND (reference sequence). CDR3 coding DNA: TGTGCCAGTAGTACCGATGAGCAGTTCTTC. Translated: CASSTDEQFF.

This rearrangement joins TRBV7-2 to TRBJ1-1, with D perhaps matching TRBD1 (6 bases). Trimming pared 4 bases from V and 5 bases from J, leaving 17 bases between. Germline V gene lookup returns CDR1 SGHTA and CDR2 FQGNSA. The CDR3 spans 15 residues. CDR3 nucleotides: TGTGCCAGCAGCTCGCAACAGGGTTTAGGGACTGAAGCTTTCTTT. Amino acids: CASSSQQGLGTEAFF.

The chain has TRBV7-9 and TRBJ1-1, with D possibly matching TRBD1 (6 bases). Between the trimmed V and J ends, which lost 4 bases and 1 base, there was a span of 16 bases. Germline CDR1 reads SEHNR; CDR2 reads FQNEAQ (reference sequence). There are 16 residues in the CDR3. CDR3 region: CASSSRPARGNTEAFF. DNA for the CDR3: TGTGCCAGCAGCTCCCGCCCGGCCAGGGGGAACACTGAAGCTTTCTTT.

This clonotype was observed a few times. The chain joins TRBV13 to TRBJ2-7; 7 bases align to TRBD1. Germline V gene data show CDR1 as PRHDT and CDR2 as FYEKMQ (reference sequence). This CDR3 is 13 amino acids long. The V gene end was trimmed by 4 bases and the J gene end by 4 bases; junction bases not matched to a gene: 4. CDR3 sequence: CASSYQGDYEQYV. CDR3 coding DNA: TGTGCCAGCAGCTATCAGGGGGATTACGAGCAGTACGTC.

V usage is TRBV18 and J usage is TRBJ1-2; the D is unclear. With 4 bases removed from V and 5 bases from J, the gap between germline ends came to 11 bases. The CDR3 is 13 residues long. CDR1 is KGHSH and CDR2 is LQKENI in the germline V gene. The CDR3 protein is CASSQYLGYGYTF. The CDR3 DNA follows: TGTGCCAGCTCACAATACCTGGGTTATGGCTACACCTTC.

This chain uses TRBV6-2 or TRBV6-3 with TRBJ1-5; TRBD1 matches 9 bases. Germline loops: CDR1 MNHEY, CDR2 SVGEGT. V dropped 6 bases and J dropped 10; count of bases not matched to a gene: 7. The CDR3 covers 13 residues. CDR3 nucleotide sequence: TGTGCCAGCAGGGGGACAGGGCCTCGCCCCCAGCATTTT. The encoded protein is CASRGTGPRPQHF.

The CDR3 loop reads CASSTLYRGEDTEAFF. As DNA, the CDR3 is TGTGCCAGCAGTACCCTATACAGGGGGGAGGACACTGAAGCTTTCTTT. The chain joins TRBV6-5 to TRBJ1-1; the match to TRBD1 covers 8 bases. Germline-derived CDR1 and CDR2 are MNHEY and SVGAGI. This CDR3 contains 16 residues. The V and J ends lost 5 bases and 3 bases, in that order; junction bases with no gene match: 11.

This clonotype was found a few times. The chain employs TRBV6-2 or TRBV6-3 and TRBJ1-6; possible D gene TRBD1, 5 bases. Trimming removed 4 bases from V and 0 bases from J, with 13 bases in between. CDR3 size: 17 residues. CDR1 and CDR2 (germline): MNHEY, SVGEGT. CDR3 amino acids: CASSFDSLYSYNSPLHF. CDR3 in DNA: TGTGCCAGCAGTTTCGACAGTCTCTACTCCTATAATTCACCCCTCCACTTT.

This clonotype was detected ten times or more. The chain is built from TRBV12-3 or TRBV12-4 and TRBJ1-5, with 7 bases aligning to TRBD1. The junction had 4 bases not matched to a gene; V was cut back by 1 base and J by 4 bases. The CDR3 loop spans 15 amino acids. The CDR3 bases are TGTGCCAGCAGTTTAGGGACAGGAGGGAATCAGCCCCAGCATTTT. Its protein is CASSLGTGGNQPQHF.

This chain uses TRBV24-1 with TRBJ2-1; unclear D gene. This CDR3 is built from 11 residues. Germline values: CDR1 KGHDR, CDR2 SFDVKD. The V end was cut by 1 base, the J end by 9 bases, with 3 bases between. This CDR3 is CATSDFAEQFF. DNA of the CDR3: TGTGCCACCAGTGATTTCGCTGAGCAGTTCTTC.

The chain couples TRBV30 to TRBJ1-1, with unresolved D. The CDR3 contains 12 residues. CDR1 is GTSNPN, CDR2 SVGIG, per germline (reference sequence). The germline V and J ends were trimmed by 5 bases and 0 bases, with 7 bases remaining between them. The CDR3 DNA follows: TGTGCCTGGGGGGAGGTGAACACTGAAGCTTTCTTT. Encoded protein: CAWGEVNTEAFF.

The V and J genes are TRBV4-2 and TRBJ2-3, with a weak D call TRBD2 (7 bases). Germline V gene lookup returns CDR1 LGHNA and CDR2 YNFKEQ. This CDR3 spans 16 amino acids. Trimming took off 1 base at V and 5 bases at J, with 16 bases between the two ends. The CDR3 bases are TGTGCCAGCAGCCAAGGAATCGCGGGGGCAGGAGATACGCAGTATTTT. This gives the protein CASSQGIAGAGDTQYF.

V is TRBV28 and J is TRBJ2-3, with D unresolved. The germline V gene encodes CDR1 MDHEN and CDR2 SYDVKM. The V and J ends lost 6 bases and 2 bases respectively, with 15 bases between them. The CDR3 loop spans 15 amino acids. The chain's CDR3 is CASRPPWDFTDTQYF. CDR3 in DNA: TGTGCCAGCAGACCTCCCTGGGATTTCACAGATACGCAGTATTTT.

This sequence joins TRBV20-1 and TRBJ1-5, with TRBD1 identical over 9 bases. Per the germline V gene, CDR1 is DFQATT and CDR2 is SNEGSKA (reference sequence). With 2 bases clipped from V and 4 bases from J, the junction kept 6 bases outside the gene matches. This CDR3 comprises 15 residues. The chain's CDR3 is CSARKPGQGNQPQHF. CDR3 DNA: TGCAGTGCTAGAAAACCGGGACAGGGAAATCAGCCCCAGCATTTT.

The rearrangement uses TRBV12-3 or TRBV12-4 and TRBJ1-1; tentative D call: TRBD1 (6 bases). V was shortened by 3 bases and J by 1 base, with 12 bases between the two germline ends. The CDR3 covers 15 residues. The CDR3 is CASSLWDKRNTEAFF. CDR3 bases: TGTGCCAGCAGTTTGTGGGACAAAAGGAACACTGAAGCTTTCTTT.